Listed below are T cell receptor beta chains from one sample, sequenced in a study of blood T cell repertoires in COVID-19. The assay was immunoSEQ multiplex PCR, and TCRdb's table has in-frame clones only and misses some. The sample includes about 160,000 clones, about 80% of them seen just once. Specimen: peripheral blood. These receptors all come from a woman older than 75 with acute or convalescent COVID-19. Both conserved end residues are part of each CDR3. Fields, in order: CDR3 DNA, CDR3 protein, clone size, D gene, V gene, J gene, CDR3 length. A D gene is named only where the DNA matches it firmly. Size values are once, few and many counts, or a class for expanded clones, and some rows have none.

CDR3nt: TGTGCCAGCAGCTTGGATGCAGGGCTGGGGTACGAGCAGTACTTC; CDR3aa: CASSLDAGLGYEQYF; abundance: NA; d_gene: NA; v_gene: TRBV5-5; j_gene: TRBJ2-7; len: 15
CDR3nt: TGTGCCAGCAGTTTCGGCAGGGCGAGAGGCACTGAAGCTTTCTTT; CDR3aa: CASSFGRARGTEAFF; abundance: NA; d_gene: NA; v_gene: TRBV27; j_gene: TRBJ1-1; len: 15
CDR3nt: TGCGCCAGCAGCCTTGCGGTAGCAGATCAGCCCCAGCATTTT; CDR3aa: CASSLAVADQPQHF; abundance: few; d_gene: NA; v_gene: TRBV4-3; j_gene: TRBJ1-5; len: 14
CDR3nt: TGTGCCAGCGGACAGGGGCATTACAATGAGCAGTTCTTC; CDR3aa: CASGQGHYNEQFF; abundance: NA; d_gene: TRBD1; v_gene: TRBV19; j_gene: TRBJ2-1; len: 13
CDR3nt: TGCGCCAGCAGCCAACAGGGAAGGTCCTACGAGCAGTACTTC; CDR3aa: CASSQQGRSYEQYF; abundance: NA; d_gene: NA; v_gene: TRBV4-1; j_gene: TRBJ2-7; len: 14
CDR3nt: TGTGCCAGCAGACAGGGAATCGACTATGGCTACACCTTC; CDR3aa: CASRQGIDYGYTF; abundance: NA; d_gene: TRBD1; v_gene: TRBV18; j_gene: TRBJ1-2; len: 13
CDR3nt: TGTGCCAGCAGGGGACTAGGAGGCACAGATACGCAGTATTTT; CDR3aa: CASRGLGGTDTQYF; abundance: few; d_gene: TRBD2; v_gene: TRBV19; j_gene: TRBJ2-3; len: 14
CDR3nt: TGCAGCGTTGAAGGGCAGGGGGTGGGGTACAATGAGCAGTTCTTC; CDR3aa: CSVEGQGVGYNEQFF; abundance: NA; d_gene: TRBD1; v_gene: TRBV29-1; j_gene: TRBJ2-1; len: 15
CDR3nt: TGTGCCAGTAGTAGAGGCGGGCCAAATCAGCCCCAGCATTTT; CDR3aa: CASSRGGPNQPQHF; abundance: NA; d_gene: NA; v_gene: TRBV19; j_gene: TRBJ1-5; len: 14
CDR3nt: TGCGCCAGCAGAAACGCATTAACCGGGACAACGAACACCGGGGAGCTGTTTTTT; CDR3aa: CASRNALTGTTNTGELFF; abundance: few; d_gene: NA; v_gene: TRBV5-1; j_gene: TRBJ2-2; len: 18
CDR3nt: TGTGCCAGTAGTATTCAGGCGGGAGACGAGCAGTACTTC; CDR3aa: CASSIQAGDEQYF; abundance: once; d_gene: TRBD2; v_gene: TRBV19; j_gene: TRBJ2-7; len: 13
CDR3nt: TGTGCCAGCACTAGCGGGTCCTCCTACAATGAGCAGTTCTTC; CDR3aa: CASTSGSSYNEQFF; abundance: NA; d_gene: TRBD2; v_gene: TRBV2; j_gene: TRBJ2-1; len: 14
CDR3nt: TGTGCCAGCAGCTTAGTACAGGGGGCAGAGTATTCACCCCTCCACTTT; CDR3aa: CASSLVQGAEYSPLHF; abundance: once; d_gene: TRBD1; v_gene: TRBV7-2; j_gene: TRBJ1-6; len: 16
CDR3nt: TGCGCCAGCAGCGAGGGACAGGGCTATGGCTACACCTTC; CDR3aa: CASSEGQGYGYTF; abundance: NA; d_gene: TRBD1; v_gene: TRBV5-1; j_gene: TRBJ1-2; len: 13
CDR3nt: TGTGCCAGCAGCCAAGATATCGCGAAAGGGGCCAACGTCCTGACTTTC; CDR3aa: CASSQDIAKGANVLTF; abundance: NA; d_gene: NA; v_gene: TRBV4-2; j_gene: TRBJ2-6; len: 16
CDR3nt: TGTGCCAGCAGCCGCGGGGGGGCATCAGATACGCAGTATTTT; CDR3aa: CASSRGGASDTQYF; abundance: once; d_gene: TRBD2; v_gene: TRBV6-2/TRBV6-3; j_gene: TRBJ2-3; len: 14
CDR3nt: TGTGCCAGCAGCTTGAGAGGGGGCGAGTACGAGCAGTACTTC; CDR3aa: CASSLRGGEYEQYF; abundance: NA; d_gene: TRBD1; v_gene: TRBV5-4; j_gene: TRBJ2-7; len: 14
CDR3nt: TGTGCCAGCAGCGTAGCTTCCAGGGGAAACTATGGCTACACCTTC; CDR3aa: CASSVASRGNYGYTF; abundance: once; d_gene: NA; v_gene: TRBV9; j_gene: TRBJ1-2; len: 15
CDR3nt: TGTGCCAGTAGTAGGGGACAGAAAGCTTTCTTT; CDR3aa: CASSRGQKAFF; abundance: NA; d_gene: TRBD1; v_gene: TRBV19; j_gene: TRBJ1-1; len: 11
CDR3nt: TGTGCCATCAGCCTCGGACTTCTCCCAAGGGAGACCCAGTACTTC; CDR3aa: CAISLGLLPRETQYF; abundance: NA; d_gene: NA; v_gene: TRBV10-3; j_gene: TRBJ2-5; len: 15
CDR3nt: TGTGCCAGCAGCTCTAGCGGGGGGGCCTACAATGAGCAGTTCTTC; CDR3aa: CASSSSGGAYNEQFF; abundance: once; d_gene: TRBD2; v_gene: TRBV9; j_gene: TRBJ2-1; len: 15
CDR3nt: TGTGCCAGCAGCTTCGGGGGGACTAGCGTCGCTAGCACAGATACGCAGTATTTT; CDR3aa: CASSFGGTSVASTDTQYF; abundance: NA; d_gene: TRBD2; v_gene: TRBV11-2; j_gene: TRBJ2-3; len: 18
CDR3nt: TGTGCCAGCAGCCCAAGACAGGGGAGGAACTATGGCTACACCTTC; CDR3aa: CASSPRQGRNYGYTF; abundance: NA; d_gene: TRBD1; v_gene: TRBV7-2; j_gene: TRBJ1-2; len: 15
CDR3nt: TGTGCCAGCAGTGAAGAAACAACCACCGGGGAGCTGTTTTTT; CDR3aa: CASSEETTTGELFF; abundance: NA; d_gene: NA; v_gene: TRBV2; j_gene: TRBJ2-2; len: 14
CDR3nt: TGCGCCAGCAGCCAAGATCGCTCTAGCGGGAGGGGCTACGAGCAGTACTTC; CDR3aa: CASSQDRSSGRGYEQYF; abundance: NA; d_gene: TRBD2; v_gene: TRBV4-1; j_gene: TRBJ2-7; len: 17
CDR3nt: TGTGCCAGCAGTTCTACCGGGACAGGGGCCCTTAACTATGGCTACACCTTC; CDR3aa: CASSSTGTGALNYGYTF; abundance: few; d_gene: TRBD1; v_gene: TRBV7-2; j_gene: TRBJ1-2; len: 17